The T cell receptor beta chain described here comes from a study of blood T cell repertoires in COVID-19. Trimming took off 4 bases at V and 8 bases at J, with 9 bases between the two ends. Germline values: CDR1 SGHAT, CDR2 FQDESV (reference sequence). CDR3 size: 12 residues. Using immunoSEQ multiplex PCR, the repertoire was profiled, and TCRdb retains in-frame clones only, with some absent. The sample lists a few hundred thousand clones, roughly 86% seen once, with about 1.6% in the top ten. The V gene is TRBV11-1, the J gene TRBJ2-1, with no clear D. This sequence originates from a woman in her 50s who had recovered from COVID-19. The sequenced sample was PBMCs or T cells enriched from blood (not recorded which). The CDR3 DNA is TGTGCCAGCAGCTCGACTGGCTATGAGCAGTTCTTC. Residues: CASSSTGYEQFF. The full variable domain, in which reference TRBV11-1 and TRBJ2-1 provide the parts outside the CDR3, is EAEVAQSPRYKITEKSQAVAFWCDPISGHATLYWYRQILGQGPELLVQFQDESVVDDSQLPKDRFSAERLKGVDSTLKIQPAELGDSAMYLCASSSTGYEQFFGPGTRLTVL.